Detailed here is one TCR beta chain. Its antigen is undetermined. Measured with immunoSEQ multiplex PCR; TCRdb has only the in-frame clones, and not every one. Found here are over 150,000 clones, 94% of them singletons; the top ten hold roughly 1.7%. Germline assignment: CDR1 SGHTS and CDR2 YDEGEE. The CDR3 has 15 amino acids. The junction had 8 bases not matched to a gene; V was cut back by 2 bases and J by 7 bases. This sample was taken from a study of T cell responses to AZD1222 COVID-19 vaccine. Study-level results: Spike-specific TCR breadth and depth rose after two AZD1222 doses. Most donors were white British, females outnumbered males, and clonal diversity was possibly underestimated. Among spike-specific TCRs, nearly half reportedly target unmutated variant regions.

The chain uses TRBV5-8 and TRBJ1-4, with TRBD1 matching over 7 bases. Here the sequenced sample was peripheral blood, taken 28 days after the second AZD1222 dose. The TCR comes from an adult who received the AZD1222 COVID-19 vaccine. CDR3 nucleotide sequence: TGTGCCAGCAGCTTAGAATTCGGACAGGTTGAAAAACTGTTTTTT. Amino acids: CASSLEFGQVEKLFF.